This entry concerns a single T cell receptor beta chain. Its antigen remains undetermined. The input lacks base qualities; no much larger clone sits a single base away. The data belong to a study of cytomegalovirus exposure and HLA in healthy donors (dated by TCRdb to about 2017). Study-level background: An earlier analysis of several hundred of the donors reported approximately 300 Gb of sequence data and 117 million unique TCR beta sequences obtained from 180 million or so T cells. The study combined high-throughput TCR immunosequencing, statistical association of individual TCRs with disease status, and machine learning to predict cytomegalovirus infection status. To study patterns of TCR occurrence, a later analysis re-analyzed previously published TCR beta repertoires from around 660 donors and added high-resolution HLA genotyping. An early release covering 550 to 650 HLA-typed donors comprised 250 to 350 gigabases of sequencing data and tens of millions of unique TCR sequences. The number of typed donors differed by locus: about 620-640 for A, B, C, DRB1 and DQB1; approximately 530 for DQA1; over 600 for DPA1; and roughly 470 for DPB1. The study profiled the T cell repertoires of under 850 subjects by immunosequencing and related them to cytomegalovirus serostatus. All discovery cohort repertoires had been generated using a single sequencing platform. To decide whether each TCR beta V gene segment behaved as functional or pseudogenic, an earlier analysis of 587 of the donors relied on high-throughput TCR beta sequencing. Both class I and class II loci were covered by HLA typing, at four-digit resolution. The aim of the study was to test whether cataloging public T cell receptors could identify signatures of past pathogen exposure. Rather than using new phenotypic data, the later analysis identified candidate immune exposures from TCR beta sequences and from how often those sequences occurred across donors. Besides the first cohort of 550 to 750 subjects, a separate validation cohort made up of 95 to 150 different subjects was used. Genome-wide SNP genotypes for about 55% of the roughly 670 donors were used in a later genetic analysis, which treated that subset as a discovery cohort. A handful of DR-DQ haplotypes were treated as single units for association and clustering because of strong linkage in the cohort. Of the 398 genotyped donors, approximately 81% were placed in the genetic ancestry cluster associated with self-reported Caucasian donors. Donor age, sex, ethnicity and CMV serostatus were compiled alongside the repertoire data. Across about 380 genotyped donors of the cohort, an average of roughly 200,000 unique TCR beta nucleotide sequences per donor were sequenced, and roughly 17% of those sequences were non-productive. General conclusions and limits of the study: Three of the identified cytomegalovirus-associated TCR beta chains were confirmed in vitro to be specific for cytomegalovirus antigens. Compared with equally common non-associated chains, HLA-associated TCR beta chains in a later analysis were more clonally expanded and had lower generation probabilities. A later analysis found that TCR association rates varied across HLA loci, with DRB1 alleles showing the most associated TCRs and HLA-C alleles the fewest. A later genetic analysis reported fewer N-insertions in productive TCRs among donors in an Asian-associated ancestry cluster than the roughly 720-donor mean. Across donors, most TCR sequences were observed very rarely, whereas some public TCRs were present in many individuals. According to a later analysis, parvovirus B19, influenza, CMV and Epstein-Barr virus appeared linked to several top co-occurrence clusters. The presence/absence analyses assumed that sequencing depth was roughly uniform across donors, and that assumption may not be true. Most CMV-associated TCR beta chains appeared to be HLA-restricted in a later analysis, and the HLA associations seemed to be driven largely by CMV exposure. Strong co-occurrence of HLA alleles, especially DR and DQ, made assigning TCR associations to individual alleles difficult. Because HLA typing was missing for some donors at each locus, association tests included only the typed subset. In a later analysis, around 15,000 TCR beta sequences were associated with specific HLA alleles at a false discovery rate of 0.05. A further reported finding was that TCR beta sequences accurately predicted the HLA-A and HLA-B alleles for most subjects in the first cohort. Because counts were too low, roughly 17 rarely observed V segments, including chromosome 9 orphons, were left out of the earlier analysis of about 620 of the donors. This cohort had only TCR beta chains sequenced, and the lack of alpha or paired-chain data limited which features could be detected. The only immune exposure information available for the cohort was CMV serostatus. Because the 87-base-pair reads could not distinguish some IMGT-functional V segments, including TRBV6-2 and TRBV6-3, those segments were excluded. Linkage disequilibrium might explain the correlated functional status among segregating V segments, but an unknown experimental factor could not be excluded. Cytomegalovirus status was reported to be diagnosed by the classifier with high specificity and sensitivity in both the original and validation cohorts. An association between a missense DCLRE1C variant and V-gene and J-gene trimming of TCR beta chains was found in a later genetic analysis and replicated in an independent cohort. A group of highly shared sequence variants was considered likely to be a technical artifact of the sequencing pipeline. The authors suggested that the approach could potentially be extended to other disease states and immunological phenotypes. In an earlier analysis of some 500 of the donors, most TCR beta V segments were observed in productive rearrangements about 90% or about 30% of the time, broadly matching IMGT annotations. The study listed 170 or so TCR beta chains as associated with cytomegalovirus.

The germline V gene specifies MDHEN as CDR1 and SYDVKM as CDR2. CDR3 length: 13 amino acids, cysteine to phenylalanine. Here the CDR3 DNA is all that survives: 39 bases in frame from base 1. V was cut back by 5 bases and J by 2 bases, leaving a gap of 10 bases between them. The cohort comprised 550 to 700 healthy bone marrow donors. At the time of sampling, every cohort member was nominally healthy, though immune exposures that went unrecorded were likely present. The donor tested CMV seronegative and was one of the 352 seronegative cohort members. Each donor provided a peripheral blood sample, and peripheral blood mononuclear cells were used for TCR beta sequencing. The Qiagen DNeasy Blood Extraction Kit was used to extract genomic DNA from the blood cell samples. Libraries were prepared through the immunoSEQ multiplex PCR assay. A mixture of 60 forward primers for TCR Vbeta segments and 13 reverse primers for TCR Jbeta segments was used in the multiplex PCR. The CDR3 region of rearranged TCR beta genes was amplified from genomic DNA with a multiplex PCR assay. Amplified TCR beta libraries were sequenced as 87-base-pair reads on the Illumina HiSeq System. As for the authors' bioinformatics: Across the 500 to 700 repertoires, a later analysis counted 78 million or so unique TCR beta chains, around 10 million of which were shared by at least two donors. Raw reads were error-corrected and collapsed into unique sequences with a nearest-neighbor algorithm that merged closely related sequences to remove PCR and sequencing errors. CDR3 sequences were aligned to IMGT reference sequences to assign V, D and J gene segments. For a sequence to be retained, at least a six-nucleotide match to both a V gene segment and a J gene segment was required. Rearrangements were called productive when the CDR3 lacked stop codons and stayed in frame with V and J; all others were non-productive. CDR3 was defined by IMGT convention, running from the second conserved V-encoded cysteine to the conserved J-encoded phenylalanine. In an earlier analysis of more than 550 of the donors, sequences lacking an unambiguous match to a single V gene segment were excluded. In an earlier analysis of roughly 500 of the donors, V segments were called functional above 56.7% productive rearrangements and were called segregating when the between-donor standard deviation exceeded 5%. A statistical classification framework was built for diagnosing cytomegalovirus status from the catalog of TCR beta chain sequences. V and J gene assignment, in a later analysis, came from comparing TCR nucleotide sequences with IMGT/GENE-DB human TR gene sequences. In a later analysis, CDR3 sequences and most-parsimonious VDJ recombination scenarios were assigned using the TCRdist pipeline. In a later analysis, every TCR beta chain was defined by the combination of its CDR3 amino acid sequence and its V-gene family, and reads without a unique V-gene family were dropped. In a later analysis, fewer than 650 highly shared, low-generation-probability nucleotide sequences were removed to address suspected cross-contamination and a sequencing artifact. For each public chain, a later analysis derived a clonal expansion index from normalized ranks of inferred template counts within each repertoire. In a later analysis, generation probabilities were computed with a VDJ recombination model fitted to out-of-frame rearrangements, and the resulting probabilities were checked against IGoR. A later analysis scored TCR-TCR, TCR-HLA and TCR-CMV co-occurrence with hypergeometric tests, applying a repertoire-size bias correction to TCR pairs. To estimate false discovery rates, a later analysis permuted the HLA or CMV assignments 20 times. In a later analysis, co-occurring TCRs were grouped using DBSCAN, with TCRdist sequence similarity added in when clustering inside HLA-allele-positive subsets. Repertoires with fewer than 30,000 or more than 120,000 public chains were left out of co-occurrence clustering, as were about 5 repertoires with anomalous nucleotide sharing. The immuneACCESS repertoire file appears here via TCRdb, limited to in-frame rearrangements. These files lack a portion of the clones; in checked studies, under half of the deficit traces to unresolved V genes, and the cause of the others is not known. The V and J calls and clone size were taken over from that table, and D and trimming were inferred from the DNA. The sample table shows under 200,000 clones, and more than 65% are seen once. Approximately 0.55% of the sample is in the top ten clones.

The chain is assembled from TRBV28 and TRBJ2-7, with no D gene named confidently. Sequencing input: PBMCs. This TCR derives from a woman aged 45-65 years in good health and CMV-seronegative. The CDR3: CASSLLSPYEQYF. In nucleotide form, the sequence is TGTGCCAGCAGTCTTCTATCCCCCTACGAGCAGTACTTC.